This T cell receptor beta chain was identified during a study of OX40 agonist ivuxolimab in advanced cancers. Study results and limitations: Averaging showed that CD8+ T cells had more expanded clones than CD4+ did. With doses of 0.1 to 3.0 mg/kg, CD4+ and CD8+ blood T cells had undergone clonal expansion by week 6.

TCRdb's table, derived via immunoSEQ multiplex PCR, lists solely in-frame clones and lacks some. The table lists 55,000 to 80,000 clones, about 80% of them singletons. The CDR3 extends over 14 amino acids. The germline gives CDR1 LNHDA, CDR2 SQIVND (reference sequence). Points on this clone: No antigen is known for it. One end of the junction fails to match germline, which may point to a read error.

The origin of this receptor is an adult with an advanced solid tumor such as melanoma, head and neck, liver or kidney cancer. The sample here was CD4+ or CD8+ T cells sorted from blood, taken in a trial of the OX40 agonist ivuxolimab. The genes are TRBV19 and TRBJ2-7; the match to TRBD2 covers 7 bases. DNA for the CDR3: TGTGCCAGTACCTCAGGTTACCCCAGCGGGGAAAGTATGTTC. This gives the protein CASTSGYPSGESMF.